Given below is one TCR beta chain in context. This entry is derived from a study of long-term antiretroviral therapy in people with HIV. A v3.0 immunoSEQ assay was performed at survey level. The table came from immunoSEQ multiplex PCR; TCRdb's copy has only in-frame clones and leaves some out. The sample has 15,000 to 20,000 clones; around 82% are singletons. There are 16 residues in the CDR3. Germline loops: CDR1 KGHSH, CDR2 LQKENI. Trimming removed 1 base from V and 5 bases from J, with 17 bases in between. This receptor was obtained from a woman aged 25 to 45 with HIV. The source was unsorted PBMCs, collected 2.9 years after starting antiretroviral therapy. The chain has TRBV18 and TRBJ1-1; D perhaps matches TRBD1 (6 bases). For the CDR3, the DNA is TGTGCCAGCTCACCACGAGAGAAACAGGGAGGGACTGAAGCTTTCTTT. Residues: CASSPREKQGGTEAFF.